Each of the 15 T cell receptor beta chains below was sequenced from the same sample in a study of Graves' ophthalmopathy and Graves' hyperthyroidism (dated by TCRdb to the late 2010s). Sequenced using an Illumina HiSeq 2000. TCR beta CDR3 regions were amplified from RNA transcripts for repertoire sequencing. HTBI primers and the Qiagen OneStep RT-PCR kit were used in a first-round RT-PCR, which was followed by a second-round multiplex PCR, size selection and purification. TCRdb took the public reads, trimmed them with fastp at Q25, ran MiXCR for clone calling and kept in-frame beta chains. Each record represents a unique CDR3 protein, reported with the most common genes and DNA among its rows. This sample lists about 500,000 distinct CDR3 sequences; roughly 39% were detected once. The top ten clones comprise about 4.6% of the sample. Sequenced: peripheral blood or thyroid tissue (not recorded which). The receptors stem from an adult man with Graves' hyperthyroidism.

CDR3 residues: CASSFRVGQGAFF. Here the CDR3 DNA reads TGTGCCAGCAGTTTCAGGGTGGGGCAGGGTGCTTTCTTT. The chain links TRBV12-3 or TRBV12-4 to TRBJ1-1; a possible D gene is TRBD1 (5 bases). Trimming pared 3 bases from V and 11 bases from J, leaving 16 bases between. The CDR3 runs to 13 residues.

The V gene is TRBV20-1, the J gene TRBJ2-7; 8 bases fit TRBD1. The ends lost 6 bases at V and 5 bases at J; junction bases unmatched: 12. Germline values: CDR1 DFQATT, CDR2 SNEGSKA (reference sequence). This CDR3 contains 14 residues. Here the CDR3 reads CSATQTGDGNEQYF. CDR3 DNA: TGCAGTGCAACCCAGACAGGGGACGGAAACGAGCAGTACTTC.

This clonotype was counted only a few times. This chain links TRBV5-6 with TRBJ2-7; a weak D match, TRBD2 (6 bases). With the DNA end fitting TRBJ2-1 better, the J assignment may be wrong. Germline lookup yields CDR1 SGHDT and CDR2 YYEEEE. This CDR3 spans 15 amino acids. CDR3: CASSYHPWGDNEQFF. The CDR3 DNA follows: TGTGCCAGCAGTTACCACCCCTGGGGGGACAATGAGCAGTTCTTC.

This clonotype appeared a few times. The rearrangement joins TRBV6-5 to TRBJ2-2, with 8 bases matching TRBD1. The CDR3 loop spans 15 amino acids. Germline CDR1 is MNHEY and CDR2 is SVGAGI. V dropped 4 bases and J dropped 6; count of bases not matched to a gene: 7. The CDR3 region has the DNA TGTGCCAGCAGTTCCTATGACAGGGGCGCCGGGGAGCTGTTTTTT. Residues: CASSSYDRGAGELFF.

This clonotype occurred many times. J is TRBJ1-2 and V is TRBV29-1; D gene unclear. Trimming cost V 6 bases and J 1 base, with 15 bases left between them. Germline V gives CDR1 SQVTM, CDR2 ANQGSEA. The CDR3 loop spans 14 amino acids. Here the CDR3 DNA reads TGCAGCGTGCCGACCTTACATAATAACTATGGCTACACCTTC. It encodes CSVPTLHNNYGYTF.

This clonotype was counted only a few times. The gene calls are TRBV7-2 and TRBJ2-5; TRBD2 aligns across 9 bases. The germline V gene has CDR1 SGHTA and CDR2 FQGNSA. The CDR3 is 14 amino acids. With 6 bases clipped from V and 4 bases from J, the junction kept 6 bases outside the gene matches. The CDR3 DNA reads TGTGCCAGCAGTGATAGCGGGGGCGCAGAGACCCAGTACTTC. Protein product: CASSDSGGAETQYF.

V is TRBV25-1 and J is TRBJ2-5, with a tentative D call TRBD1 (6 bases). The V end lost 5 bases, the J end lost 2 bases, and 12 bases lay between the germline ends. This CDR3 comprises 14 residues. Germline V gene data show CDR1 as MGHDK and CDR2 as SYGVNS. The CDR3 DNA sequence: TGTGCCAGCAGTACCCCGGACAGACAAGAGACCCAGTACTTC. Its protein is CASSTPDRQETQYF.

The chain carries TRBV12-3 or TRBV12-4 and TRBJ1-3; tentatively, D is TRBD1 (6 bases). V was pared by 7 bases and J by 0 bases, with 10 bases between. The length of the CDR3 is 14 residues. The DNA for the CDR3 is TGTGCCAGCATCCTGGGGGCCTCTGGAAACACCATATATTTT. Amino acids: CASILGASGNTIYF.

A note on this clonotype: A junction end diverges from the germline sequence, so it may reflect a read error. The CDR3 nucleotides read TGTGCCAGCAGCTTGTACGGGGGCAGGGGCGCCGGGGAGCTGTTTTTT. Its protein is CASSLYGGRGAGELFF. The chain employs TRBV5-1 and TRBJ2-2; D may correspond to TRBD1 or TRBD2 (6 bases each). Germline V gives CDR1 SGHRS, CDR2 YFSETQ. The CDR3 is 16 residues long. Together with reference TRBV5-1 and TRBJ2-2, the CDR3 gives the full variable domain: KAGVTQTPRYLIKTRGQQVTLSCSPISGHRSVSWYQQTPGQGLQFLFEYFSETQRNKGNFPGRFSGRQFSNSRSEMNVSTLELGDSALYLCASSLYGGRGAGELFFGEGSRLTVL.

The genes are TRBV28 and TRBJ1-2; 12 nucleotides match TRBD1. Germline CDR1 reads MDHEN; CDR2 reads SYDVKM. V gave up 4 bases and J gave up 8 bases; unmatched junction bases: 11. The CDR3 sequence is 16 residues long. The CDR3 sequence is CASSSFRGQGAGGYTF. The CDR3, as DNA: TGTGCCAGCAGTTCCTTTCGGGGACAGGGGGCAGGGGGCTACACCTTC.

As regards this clonotype: A single base separates this from a much larger clone, so it may be a read error. The chain is built from TRBV12-3 or TRBV12-4 and TRBJ2-5, with 7 bases aligning to TRBD1. The CDR3 extends over 14 amino acids. Unmatched junction bases numbered 2, after V lost 3 bases and J lost 1 base. The CDR3 is CASSLGQTQETQYF. The CDR3 DNA follows: TGTGCCAGCAGTTTGGGACAGACCCAAGAGACCCAGTACTTC.

This rearrangement joins TRBV7-6 to TRBJ1-6; D call uncertain. V gave up 2 bases and J gave up 10 bases, with 18 bases separating them. CDR3 length equals 16 residues. Looked up from germline, CDR1 is SGHVS and CDR2 is FNYEAQ. The CDR3 DNA reads TGTGCCAGCAGCTTAAGAGAAACCCCAGGCAAATCACCCCTCCACTTT. Translation: CASSLRETPGKSPLHF.

With regard to this clonotype: The conserved phenylalanine or tryptophan is not found at the CDR3 terminus, so this likely reflects a read error. The chain employs TRBV7-3 and TRBJ2-3; D is unclear. V gave up 3 bases and J gave up 5 bases, with 6 bases separating them. The CDR3 is 12 residues long. Germline-derived CDR1 and CDR2 are SGHTA and FQGTGA. The CDR3 sequence: CASSFDGDTQYL. The CDR3 DNA reads as TGTGCCAGCAGCTTTGACGGAGATACGCAGTATCTT.

As concerns this clonotype: Mismatch with germline at one junction end may stem from a read error. This chain links TRBV11-2 with TRBJ1-2; D call uncertain. The CDR3 length is 17 residues. Germline loops: CDR1 SGHAT, CDR2 FQNNGV. CDR3 sequence reads: CASSLVAAGGPNYGHTF. Here the CDR3 DNA reads TGTGCCAGCAGCTTAGTAGCGGCGGGAGGGCCTAACTATGGCCACACCTTC.

This clonotype is a singleton in its sample. The rearrangement links TRBV2 to TRBJ1-1; D remains unclear. The CDR3 has 15 residues. The germline V and J ends were trimmed by 3 bases and 2 bases, with 13 bases remaining between them. Germline CDR1 reads SNHLY; CDR2 reads FYNNEI. CDR3 residues: CASSESDFYNTEAFF. The CDR3 DNA is TGTGCCAGCAGTGAGTCTGACTTTTACAACACTGAAGCTTTCTTT.